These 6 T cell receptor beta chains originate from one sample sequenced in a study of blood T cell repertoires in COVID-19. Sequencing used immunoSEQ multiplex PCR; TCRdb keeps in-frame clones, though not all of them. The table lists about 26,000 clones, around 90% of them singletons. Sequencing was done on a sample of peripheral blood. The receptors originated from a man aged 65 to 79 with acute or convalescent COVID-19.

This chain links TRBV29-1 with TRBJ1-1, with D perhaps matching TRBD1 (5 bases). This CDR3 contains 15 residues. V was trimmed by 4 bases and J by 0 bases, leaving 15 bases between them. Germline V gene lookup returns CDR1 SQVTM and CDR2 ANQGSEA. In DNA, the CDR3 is TGCAGCGTTGGCGCCCAGGGTGGAATGAACACTGAAGCTTTCTTT. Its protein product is CSVGAQGGMNTEAFF.

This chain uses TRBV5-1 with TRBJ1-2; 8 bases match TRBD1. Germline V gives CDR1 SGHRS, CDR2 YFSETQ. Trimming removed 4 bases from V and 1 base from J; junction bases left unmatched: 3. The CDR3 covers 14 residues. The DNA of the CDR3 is TGCGCCAGCAGCCAGGACAGGGATAACTATGGCTACACCTTC. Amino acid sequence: CASSQDRDNYGYTF.

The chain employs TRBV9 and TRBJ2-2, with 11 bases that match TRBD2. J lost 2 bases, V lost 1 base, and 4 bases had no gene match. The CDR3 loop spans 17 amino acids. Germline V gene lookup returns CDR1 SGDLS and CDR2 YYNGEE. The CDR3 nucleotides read TGTGCCAGCAGCGTACGGCTAGCGGGAGGTAACACCGGGGAGCTGTTTTTT. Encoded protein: CASSVRLAGGNTGELFF.

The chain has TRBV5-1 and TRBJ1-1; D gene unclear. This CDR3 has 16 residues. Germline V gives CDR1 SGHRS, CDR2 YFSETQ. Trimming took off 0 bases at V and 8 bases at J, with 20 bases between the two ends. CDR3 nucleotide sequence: TGCGCCAGCAGCTTGGAATCGGGCGGGGTCATCCCCGAAGCTTTCTTT. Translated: CASSLESGGVIPEAFF.

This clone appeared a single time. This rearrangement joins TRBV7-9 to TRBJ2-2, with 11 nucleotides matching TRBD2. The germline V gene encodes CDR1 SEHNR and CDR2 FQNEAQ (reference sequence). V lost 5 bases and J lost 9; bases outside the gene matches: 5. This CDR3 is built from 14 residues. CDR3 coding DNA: TGTGCCAGCAGCCGACTAGCGGGGTCCTGGGAGCTGTTTTTT. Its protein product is CASSRLAGSWELFF.

The DNA of the CDR3 is TGTGCCAGCAGCTCTAGACAGGGGGCCCAAGAGACCCAGTACTTC. Its protein product is CASSSRQGAQETQYF. The chain uses TRBV13 and TRBJ2-5, with TRBD1 matching 10 bases. The CDR3 has 15 residues. Germline loops: CDR1 PRHDT, CDR2 FYEKMQ (reference sequence). Germline trimming cut 4 bases from V and 1 base from J; bases unmatched to any gene: 3. Based on the CDR3 plus reference TRBV13 and TRBJ2-5, the full variable domain is AAGVIQSPRHLIKEKRETATLKCYPIPRHDTVYWYQQGPGQDPQFLISFYEKMQSDKGSIPDRFSAQQFSDYHSELNMSSLELGDSALYFCASSSRQGAQETQYFGPGTRLLVL.